The text below deals with one TCR beta chain. It has no known antigen specificity. It has no much larger one-base neighbor in the sample; base qualities were not kept. Each collaborating institution followed its own protocols to collect whole blood in K2EDTA tubes. For TCRbeta analysis, collaborators shipped samples as frozen whole blood, isolated PBMCs, or DNA extracted from either of those sample types. The immunoSEQ Assay, a bias-controlled multiplex PCR, was used to amplify TCRbeta CDR3 regions from genomic DNA. Per the source publication's procedure: The number of nucleated cells in each sample was estimated from the amplification of reference gene primers within the assay. To quantify the absolute abundance of each unique TCRbeta CDR3 rearrangement, sequence reads were collapsed and filtered. For each sample, productive Simpson clonality was calculated as the square root of Simpson's diversity index across productive rearrangements. Here the immuneACCESS table is served through TCRdb, limited to in-frame sequences with V and J called. Missing clones are a known gap in these copies; in checked studies unresolved V genes cover under half, and the rest lacks a known reason. The DNA gave D and trimming, while V, J and clone size come from that table. In this sample the table shows around 250,000 clones, more than 70% of which occur a single time. Of the sample, roughly an eighth is held by the ten largest clones.

The entry originates in a study of blood T cell repertoires in COVID-19 (dated by TCRdb to 2019 to 2021). A note on the overall study: The collaborator samples originated in the United States, Italy and Spain and spanned the acute and convalescent phases of COVID-19. A de-identified subject ID, COVID-19 status, age in years and sex were almost always included in the sample metadata. Samples came from the ongoing ImmuneRACE study (first 160 participants) plus 1,254 subjects from 6 global collaborators. A freely available public database, intended as a resource for researchers studying the immune response to SARS-CoV-2, is where the repertoires were released. Deeply sampled blood TCRbeta repertoires from subjects exposed to, actively infected with, or recovered from COVID-19 were included in the dataset. Where available, HLA class I and class II types were obtained from metadata supplied by the sample provider rather than from assay-based typing. The material from the prospective study consisted of cDNA or gDNA derived from T cells, B-cell-depleted T cells, or PBMCs. What the authors observed across the whole study: Clinical and demographic metadata were provided uncurated, with the amount varying by source and participant.

The sequencing input was peripheral blood. The TCR sequence derives from a man older than 75 with acute or convalescent COVID-19.

This receptor has the CDR3 CSASSGMGNQPQHF. The nucleotide sequence is given as TGCAGTGCTAGTTCAGGGATGGGCAATCAGCCCCAGCATTTT. The chain is assembled from TRBV20-1 and TRBJ1-5; the D gene is possibly TRBD1, with 5 bases matching. V and J lose 3 bases and 2 bases, and a span of 11 bases separates them. Via the germline V gene (reference sequence), CDR1 is DFQATT and CDR2 SNEGSKA. The CDR3 runs 14 amino acids, cysteine and phenylalanine included. Kept here is only the CDR3 DNA, which spans 42 bases and is read in frame from base 1.